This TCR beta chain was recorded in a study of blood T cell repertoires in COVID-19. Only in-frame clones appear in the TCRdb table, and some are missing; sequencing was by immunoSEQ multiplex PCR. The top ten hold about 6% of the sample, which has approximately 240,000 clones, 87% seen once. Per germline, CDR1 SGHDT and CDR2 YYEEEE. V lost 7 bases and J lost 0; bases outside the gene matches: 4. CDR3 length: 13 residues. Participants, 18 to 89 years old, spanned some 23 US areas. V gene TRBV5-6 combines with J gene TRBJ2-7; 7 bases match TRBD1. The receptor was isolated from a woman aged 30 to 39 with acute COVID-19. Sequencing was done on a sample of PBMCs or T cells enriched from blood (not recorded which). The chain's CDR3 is CASGTVFSYEQYF. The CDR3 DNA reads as TGTGCCAGCGGGACAGTCTTCTCCTACGAGCAGTACTTC. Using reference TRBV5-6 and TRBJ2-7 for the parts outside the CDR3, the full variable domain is DAGVTQSPTHLIKTRGQQVTLRCSPKSGHDTVSWYQQALGQGPQFIFQYYEEEERQRGNFPDRFSGHQFPNYSSELNVNALLLGDSALYLCASGTVFSYEQYFGPGTRLTVT.